This entry features one T cell receptor beta chain sequence. The sample originates from a study of cytomegalovirus exposure and HLA in healthy donors. TCRdb keeps only in-frame clones here, not all; method: immunoSEQ multiplex PCR. The table has about 120,000 clones, about nine tenths seen once. Specimen: PBMCs. This TCR came from a man aged 18 to 35 in good health and CMV-seronegative.

CDR3 nucleotides: TGTGCCAGCAGCTTAGATCTTGGCGGGCACCTCTCCTACGAGCAGTACTTC. It codes for CASSLDLGGHLSYEQYF. The genes are TRBV11-2 and TRBJ2-7, with a possible D match to TRBD2 (5 bases). This CDR3 region has 17 residues. Germline CDR1 SGHAT, CDR2 FQNNGV. The V end lost 0 bases, the J end lost 0 bases, and 15 bases lay between the germline ends.